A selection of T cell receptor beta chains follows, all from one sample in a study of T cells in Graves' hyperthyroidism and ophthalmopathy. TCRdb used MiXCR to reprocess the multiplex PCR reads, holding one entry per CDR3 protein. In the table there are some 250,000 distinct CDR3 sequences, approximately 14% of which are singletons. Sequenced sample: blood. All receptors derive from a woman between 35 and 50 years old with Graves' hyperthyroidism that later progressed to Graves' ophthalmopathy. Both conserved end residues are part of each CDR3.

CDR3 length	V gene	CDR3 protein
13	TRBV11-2	CASSPASTNEQFF
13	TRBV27	CASSPTWDYGYTF
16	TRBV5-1	CASSIGLGAAYNEQFF
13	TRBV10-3	CATRTGSSYEQYF
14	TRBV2	CASSESGTVDTQYF
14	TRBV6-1	CASDRGGNTGELFF
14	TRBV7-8	CASSPRDSSYEQYF
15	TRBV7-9	CASSGPDRKPSPLHF
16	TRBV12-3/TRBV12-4	CASSEPQGLVSYEQYF
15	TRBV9	CASSVGPIETDTQYF
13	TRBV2	CASSNSGANVLTF